The 14 T cell receptor beta chains in this list originate from one sample, sequenced in a study of liver allograft versus peripheral blood T cells. Study background: Transplanted livers and recipients' peripheral blood had their T cell receptor repertoires compared.

TCRdb independently ran MiXCR on the reads; one entry per CDR3 protein. The table includes some 15,000 distinct CDR3 sequences, roughly a fifth detected once. The receptors stem from a human patient who had a liver transplant. Some T cells may be the graft donor's.

This clonotype was recorded many times. CDR3 sequence reads: CASSLVGGVITDTQYF. In DNA, the CDR3 is TGTGCCAGCTCACTAGTTGGAGGGGTGATCACAGATACGCAGTATTTT. The chain combines TRBV18 with TRBJ2-3; D possibly corresponds to TRBD2 (6 bases). The CDR3 covers 16 residues. Trimming removed 4 bases from V and 2 bases from J, with 16 bases in between. Looked up from germline, CDR1 is KGHSH and CDR2 is LQKENI.

This clonotype was seen ten or more times. The V and J genes are TRBV18 and TRBJ1-5; the D is unclear. Trimming stripped 2 bases from V and 6 bases from J, with 8 bases between. The CDR3 has 13 amino acids. CDR1 and CDR2 (germline): KGHSH, LQKENI. CDR3 bases: TGTGCCAGCTCACCAGATAGTAGTCAGCCCCAGCATTTT. This translates into CASSPDSSQPQHF.

This clonotype has just a few counts. The chain has TRBV9 and TRBJ2-5; D uncertain. This CDR3 region has 14 residues. The germline V gene has CDR1 SGDLS and CDR2 YYNGEE. Trimming took 0 bases from V and 5 from J, leaving 11 bases between them. CDR3 protein: CASSVDGLDETQYF. The CDR3 nucleotides read TGTGCCAGCAGCGTAGACGGGCTAGATGAGACCCAGTACTTC.

The gene calls are TRBV10-3 and TRBJ1-2, with D possibly TRBD1 on 5 matching bases. From germline, CDR1 is ENHRY and CDR2 SYGVKD. This CDR3 contains 14 residues. Trimming left V 7 bases short and J 3 bases short, with 15 bases between. In nucleotides, the CDR3 is TGTGCCATCAATGAATACAGGCGGGACTATGGCTACACCTTC. Amino acids: CAINEYRRDYGYTF.

This clonotype came up many times. The CDR3 here is CASSKGGEGYNSPLHF. In DNA form, the CDR3 reads TGTGCCAGCAGTAAAGGAGGGGAAGGGTATAATTCACCCCTCCACTTT. The rearrangement links TRBV5-6 to TRBJ1-6; maybe TRBD1 (5 bases). Germline V gene sequence: CDR1 SGHDT, CDR2 YYEEEE. V was trimmed by 5 bases and J by 4 bases, leaving 16 bases between them. The CDR3 spans 16 residues.

Judged by abundance, this clonotype is hyperexpanded. The chain uses TRBV6-1 and TRBJ1-5; D ambiguous. Trimming took off 7 bases at V and 0 bases at J, with 13 bases between the two ends. Per the germline V gene, CDR1 is MNHNS and CDR2 is SASEGT. The CDR3 loop spans 15 amino acids. The CDR3 loop reads CASTLAGNSNQPQHF. The CDR3 bases are TGTGCCAGCACCCTAGCCGGAAATAGCAATCAGCCCCAGCATTTT.

This clonotype was found a few times. The chain employs TRBV7-2 and TRBJ2-3; 10 bases are shared with TRBD1. Trimming removed 5 bases from V and 3 bases from J; junction bases left unmatched: 5. CDR1 is SGHTA, CDR2 FQGNSA, per germline. This CDR3 has 15 amino acids. The CDR3 DNA reads TGTGCCAGCAGCCGCGGACAGGGGGTAACAGATACGCAGTATTTT. Encoded protein: CASSRGQGVTDTQYF.

This clonotype was found many times. The V call is TRBV19, the J call TRBJ2-5; D is unclear. The V gene lost 0 bases and the J gene lost 3 bases, with 5 bases spanning the gap. Germline V lookup: CDR1 LNHDA, CDR2 SQIVND (reference sequence). The CDR3 is 13 amino acids. The CDR3: CASSIDPEETQYF. The CDR3 DNA reads TGTGCCAGTAGTATAGATCCAGAAGAGACCCAGTACTTC.

This chain connects TRBV7-2 to TRBJ1-6; 8 positions match TRBD1. CDR3 length: 18 amino acids. The germline V gene encodes CDR1 SGHTA and CDR2 FQGNSA. The junction had 14 bases not matched to a gene; V was cut back by 0 bases and J by 10 bases. The CDR3 region is CASSLALTTGGVGSPLHF. The CDR3, as DNA: TGTGCCAGCAGCTTAGCGTTGACAACAGGGGGAGTCGGGTCACCCCTCCACTTT.

The chain uses TRBV9 and TRBJ1-3; no clear D. Trimming pared 0 bases from V and 4 bases from J, leaving 2 bases between. Looked up from germline, CDR1 is SGDLS and CDR2 is YYNGEE. The CDR3 covers 12 residues. In DNA form, the CDR3 reads TGTGCCAGCAGCGTAGCCGGAAACACCATATATTTT. Protein product: CASSVAGNTIYF.

This clonotype was picked up a small number of times. The V call is TRBV6-5, the J call TRBJ1-3; D ambiguous. The CDR3 extends over 15 amino acids. With 7 bases removed from V and 3 bases from J, the gap between germline ends came to 16 bases. CDR1 and CDR2 from the germline V gene are MNHEY and SVGAGI. The CDR3 is CASTPRWGSGNTIYF. The CDR3 DNA follows: TGTGCCAGCACCCCTCGTTGGGGAAGTGGAAACACCATATATTTT.

By sample share, this clonotype is medium-sized. This chain connects TRBV6-1 to TRBJ2-4, with 7 bases that match TRBD1. CDR1 MNHNS and CDR2 SASEGT come from the germline V gene. The V gene end was trimmed by 6 bases and the J gene end by 0 bases; junction bases not matched to a gene: 8. The CDR3 loop spans 16 amino acids. CDR3 coding DNA: TGTGCCAGCAGAGTAGAGGGGGCCCTAGCCAAAAACATTCAGTACTTC. Translation: CASRVEGALAKNIQYF.

The genes are TRBV6-5 and TRBJ1-6, with a tentative D call TRBD1 (5 bases). The CDR3 consists of 15 residues. Germline assignment: CDR1 MNHEY and CDR2 SVGAGI. The V end was cut by 6 bases, the J end by 0 bases, with 9 bases between. In DNA form, the CDR3 reads TGTGCCAGCAGGGGGGGGAGCTCCTATAATTCACCCCTCCACTTT. This sequence encodes CASRGGSSYNSPLHF.

This clonotype occurred a few times. The chain couples TRBV20-1 to TRBJ2-7; the D is unclear. The length of the CDR3 is 13 residues. CDR1 and CDR2 (germline): DFQATT, SNEGSKA (reference sequence). Trimming took off 3 bases at V and 0 bases at J, with 9 bases between the two ends. Here the CDR3 DNA reads TGCAGTGCTAGTATGTGGAGCTCCTACGAGCAGTACTTC. Translated, it gives CSASMWSSYEQYF.